Below, one T cell receptor (beta chain) is given with its context. Its specificity is not known. These data are taken from a study of cytomegalovirus exposure and HLA in healthy donors. Points from the study as a whole: Among TCR sequences, most were rare, though some public TCRs appeared in many donors. Among the most significant clusters, several appeared linked to common viral pathogens in a later analysis. Some V segments (TRBV6-2 and TRBV6-3 among them) were excluded as indistinguishable.

Primers: 60 Vbeta forward and 13 Jbeta reverse. Here immunoSEQ multiplex PCR was the method, and the copy in TCRdb shows in-frame clones only, minus some. In the table there are around 110,000 clones, around 75% of which are singletons. Germline CDR1 and CDR2: MDHEN and SYDVKM. Trimming removed 8 bases from V and 2 bases from J, with 12 bases in between. The CDR3 runs to 13 residues. The genes are TRBV28 and TRBJ1-1; a weak D match, TRBD1 (5 bases). The TCR comes from a woman under 30 in good health and CMV-seronegative. Sequences were obtained from PBMCs. The CDR3, as DNA: TGTGCCAGCCGGAGACAGTCTAACACTGAAGCTTTCTTT. It yields the protein CASRRQSNTEAFF.